The clone carrying this T cell receptor beta chain occurred many times. No cell sorting was done before RNA was extracted from the tissue. This non-tumor lung sample came from over 3 cm beyond the tumor edge. Three rounds of nested PCR, following a modified ARM-PCR protocol, produced the TCRbeta library. TCRdb reprocessed the multiplex PCR reads via MiXCR and lists one record per CDR3 protein. The sample lists 90,000 to 100,000 distinct CDR3 sequences, roughly 78% occurring once. This entry is derived from a study of tumor and adjacent non-tumor tissue in lung cancer. The germline gives CDR1 MNHNS, CDR2 SASEGT. V lost 2 bases and J 6 bases, leaving 3 bases between the germline ends. This CDR3 is built from 11 residues.

The receptor's source is a man aged 55 to 70 with small cell lung cancer. The rearrangement joins TRBV6-1 to TRBJ2-3; D unresolved. Specimen: distant non-tumor lung tissue. This CDR3 reads CASSELDTQYF. In DNA form, the CDR3 reads TGTGCCAGCAGTGAACTGGATACGCAGTATTTT.